Detailed here is one T cell receptor beta chain. Antigen: not known. PCR employed 60 Vbeta and 13 Jbeta primers. Sequenced by immunoSEQ multiplex PCR; TCRdb stores in-frame clones only, minus some. The sample yields more than 95,000 clones, around 70% seen once. This specimen comes from a study of cytomegalovirus exposure and HLA in healthy donors. Study summary: There were fewer than 130 million unique TCR beta sequences, drawn from approximately 190 million T cells, in an earlier analysis. Notes on the study in general: HLA alleles showed associations with some 17,000 TCR beta sequences in a later analysis, at a 0.05 false discovery rate. Some public TCRs appeared in many individuals, while most sequences were rare.

The source material was PBMCs. This TCR came from a middle-aged man in good health and CMV-seronegative.

CDR3 DNA: TGTGCCAGCAGTAAAGGGGTCTCTGGGGCCAACGTCCTGACTTTC. Its translation: CASSKGVSGANVLTF. This chain uses TRBV28 with TRBJ2-6; tentatively, D is TRBD1 (5 bases). Germline V gives CDR1 MDHEN, CDR2 SYDVKM. This CDR3 contains 15 residues. V was clipped by 5 bases and J by 0 bases, with 8 bases between them.